The 14 T cell receptor beta chains in this list originate from one sample, sequenced in a study of T-cell reconstitution after alpha-beta-depleted transplantation in children. Unique molecular identifiers featured in how the TCRbeta library was prepared. TCRdb analysed the PCR reads with MiXCR anew, one entry per CDR3 protein. The table lists approximately 98,000 distinct CDR3 sequences, about 6.4% of them singletons. The specimen comprised PBMCs, mostly from graft donor cells, sampled 360 days after TCRalphabeta/CD19-depleted stem cell transplant. Receptors originate from a male patient aged 2 to 9 who had a stem cell transplant for acute lymphoblastic leukemia, so the T cells may come from the graft donor.

The chain uses TRBV28 and TRBJ1-2; D gene unclear. Trimming took 3 bases from V and 2 from J, leaving 25 bases between them. The V gene's germline CDR1 is MDHEN and CDR2 SYDVKM. This CDR3 region has 19 residues. The DNA for the CDR3 is TGTGCCAGCAGTTTTGGGTTAGGCAGCTCTGGCCTCAGAAACTATGGCTACACCTTC. The encoded protein is CASSFGLGSSGLRNYGYTF.

This clonotype appeared a few times. The J gene is TRBJ2-7, the V gene TRBV7-9, with a tentative D call TRBD2 (5 bases). Germline values: CDR1 SEHNR, CDR2 FQNEAQ (reference sequence). V lost 4 bases to trimming and J lost 2 bases, with 12 bases between them. The CDR3 totals 14 residues. The CDR3 here is CASSSGRRAYEQYF. DNA for the CDR3: TGTGCCAGCAGCTCGGGTCGGCGGGCCTACGAGCAGTACTTC.

This clonotype was counted at least ten times. The J gene is TRBJ1-1, the V gene TRBV6-1; D not resolved. Trimming took off 6 bases at V and 2 bases at J, with 13 bases between the two ends. Germline V CDR1 and CDR2: MNHNS, SASEGT. The CDR3 contains 14 residues. This chain's CDR3 is CASSLRGANTEAFF. The CDR3 DNA follows: TGTGCCAGCAGCCTACGGGGTGCAAACACTGAAGCTTTCTTT.

The chain combines TRBV28 with TRBJ2-5, with no clear D. The CDR3 has 15 amino acids. The germline V gene encodes CDR1 MDHEN and CDR2 SYDVKM. V lost 6 bases to trimming and J lost 7 bases, with 21 bases between them. CDR3 nucleotides: TGTGCCAGCAGCTTCGACCCCGGACGCCTCCGGACCCAGTACTTC. Translating gives CASSFDPGRLRTQYF.

There are many counts of this clonotype. The V gene is TRBV4-3, the J gene TRBJ2-5; D not certain. V lost 4 bases and J lost 5, with 11 bases in between. This CDR3 is 13 amino acids long. Germline V gene data show CDR1 as LGHNA and CDR2 as YSLEER. In nucleotides, the CDR3 is TGCGCCAGCAGCCTGGGCGGTGAGGAGACCCAGTACTTC. This translates into CASSLGGEETQYF.

This rearrangement joins TRBV6-1 to TRBJ2-7; no clear D gene. CDR1 and CDR2 (germline): MNHNS, SASEGT. The V end lost 6 bases, the J end lost 0 bases, and 9 bases lay between the germline ends. The CDR3 has 13 residues. This chain's CDR3 is CASRPDPSYEQYF. The CDR3 nucleotides are TGTGCCAGCAGACCGGACCCCTCCTACGAGCAGTACTTC.

This clonotype was picked up a small number of times. V usage is TRBV7-2 and J usage is TRBJ1-1; TRBD1 aligns across 7 bases. J was trimmed by 5 bases and V by 1 base; bases with no gene match: 4. CDR1 is SGHTA, CDR2 FQGNSA, per germline. CDR3 length: 14 amino acids. CDR3 sequence: CASSLEGAWTEAFF. Written as DNA, the CDR3 is TGTGCCAGCAGCTTAGAGGGGGCATGGACTGAAGCTTTCTTT.

This clonotype was detected only a few times. The chain uses TRBV24-1 and TRBJ2-7; weak D call: TRBD2 (6 bases). This CDR3 region has 13 residues. Germline CDR1 KGHDR, CDR2 SFDVKD. Between the trimmed V and J ends, which lost 4 bases and 2 bases, there was a span of 8 bases. DNA of the CDR3: TGTGCCACCAGTGAGGGGGAGGCCTACGAGCAGTACTTC. Translated: CATSEGEAYEQYF.

The chain uses TRBV6-1 and TRBJ1-1; 7 bases are shared with TRBD1. The germline V gene encodes CDR1 MNHNS and CDR2 SASEGT. With 7 bases clipped from V and 1 base from J, the junction kept 6 bases outside the gene matches. The CDR3 covers 14 residues. CDR3 nucleotides: TGTGCCAGCAAGGCACAGGGGCCGAACACTGAAGCTTTCTTT. This encodes CASKAQGPNTEAFF.

This clonotype was seen ten or more times. The rearrangement uses TRBV7-2 and TRBJ2-7; 10 bases align to TRBD2. Germline V gene lookup returns CDR1 SGHTA and CDR2 FQGNSA. This CDR3 has 16 amino acids. V lost 3 bases and J lost 2; bases outside the gene matches: 7. Here the CDR3 reads CASSFVLAGAPYEQYF. For the CDR3, the DNA is TGTGCCAGCAGCTTTGTTCTAGCGGGGGCCCCCTACGAGCAGTACTTC.

This clonotype was seen ten or more times. The gene calls are TRBV14 and TRBJ2-7; the D is unclear. The germline gives CDR1 SGHDN, CDR2 FVKESK. Trimming left V 5 bases short and J 3 bases short, with 8 bases between. There are 12 residues in the CDR3. This chain's CDR3 is CASSNGHYEQYF. The CDR3 nucleotides are TGTGCCAGCAGCAACGGTCACTACGAGCAGTACTTC.

Ten or more counts support this clonotype. J is TRBJ2-3 and V is TRBV9, with D possibly called TRBD1 or TRBD2 (5 bases each). This CDR3 has 12 amino acids. CDR1 is SGDLS and CDR2 is YYNGEE in the germline V gene. The V end was cut by 4 bases, the J end by 10 bases, with 13 bases between. The CDR3 sequence: CASSPVRDPQYF. The CDR3, as DNA: TGTGCCAGCAGCCCAGTGAGGGACCCGCAGTATTTT.

This clonotype was found many times. The V and J genes are TRBV11-2 and TRBJ2-5; no clear D gene. Trimming shortened V by 5 bases and J by 4 bases, and 5 bases separated the two germline ends. The CDR3 spans 11 residues. From germline, CDR1 is SGHAT and CDR2 FQNNGV. CDR3 in DNA: TGTGCCAGCAGCCCGGGAGAGACCCAGTACTTC. Translating it yields CASSPGETQYF.

This chain connects TRBV6-2 or TRBV6-3 to TRBJ2-5, with D perhaps matching TRBD2 (5 bases). Per the germline V gene, CDR1 is MNHEY and CDR2 is SVGEGT. The V end was cut by 5 bases, the J end by 2 bases, with 12 bases between. The CDR3 spans 14 residues. The DNA of the CDR3 is TGTGCCAGCAGTGATCTCGGGGTACAAGAGACCCAGTACTTC. This codes for CASSDLGVQETQYF.